A single sample gave rise to the 21 T cell receptor beta chains below, sequenced in a study of shared clonotypes between healthy human individuals. Clones were read by immunoSEQ multiplex PCR, and TCRdb kept only the in-frame ones, dropping some. Among fewer than 850,000 clones listed, approximately 75% were seen once. Sample: memory CD4+ T cells sorted from blood. Subset: CD45RA-negative fraction. All receptors come from a woman in her 30s in good health.

The rearrangement joins TRBV5-6 to TRBJ2-1; TRBD2 matches 7 bases. V trimming: 2 bases; J trimming: 3 bases; junction bases outside the gene matches: 5. CDR1 and CDR2 from the germline V gene are SGHDT and YYEEEE. The CDR3 extends over 15 amino acids. The CDR3 DNA is TGTGCCAGCAGCTTCGAGGGAGGGTTCTACAATGAGCAGTTCTTC. This translates into CASSFEGGFYNEQFF.

On this clone: Additional DNA sequences in this sample encode the identical CDR3. The chain couples TRBV10-2 to TRBJ2-7; a possible D gene is TRBD2 (5 bases). This CDR3 is built from 12 residues. From germline, CDR1 is WSHSY and CDR2 SAAADI. V lost 7 bases to trimming and J lost 0 bases, with 7 bases between them. The CDR3 DNA reads as TGCGCCAGCACCGGGGTCTCCTACGAGCAGTACTTC. Protein: CASTGVSYEQYF.

The rearrangement uses TRBV11-2 and TRBJ2-7; D not resolved. CDR3 length: 14 amino acids. In germline, CDR1 is SGHAT, CDR2 FQNNGV. V lost 0 bases, J lost 2 bases, and 8 bases lay in between. DNA of the CDR3: TGTGCCAGCAGCTTAGATCAGGTAGCCTACGAGCAGTACTTC. As protein: CASSLDQVAYEQYF.

This sequence joins TRBV2 and TRBJ1-2; TRBD1 is a possible D gene (5 bases). Germline V gene data show CDR1 as SNHLY and CDR2 as FYNNEI. V lost 9 bases and J lost 3, with 17 bases in between. CDR3 length equals 14 residues. CDR3 nucleotides: TGTGCCAGTAATCATCAGGGTGTGGACTATGGCTACACCTTC. It specifies CASNHQGVDYGYTF.

V gene TRBV4-1 combines with J gene TRBJ2-1; TRBD2 matches at 8 bases. With V trimmed by 1 base and J by 5 bases, 7 bases remained unmatched. The germline V gene encodes CDR1 MGHRA and CDR2 YSYEKL. This CDR3 contains 16 residues. The DNA of the CDR3 is TGCGCCAGCAGCCAAGTTATAAGCGGGAGCCACAATGAGCAGTTCTTC. This sequence encodes CASSQVISGSHNEQFF.

This clone occurred once. J is TRBJ1-1 and V is TRBV27, with D possibly being TRBD1 (5 bases). Trimming pared 6 bases from V and 5 bases from J, leaving 19 bases between. Germline-derived CDR1 and CDR2 are MNHEY and SMNVEV (reference sequence). The CDR3 sequence is 15 residues long. CDR3 sequence: CASSLNRRGRTEAFF. In DNA form, the CDR3 reads TGTGCCAGCAGCTTGAACCGGAGGGGAAGAACTGAAGCTTTCTTT.

The gene calls are TRBV29-1 and TRBJ1-2; 7 nucleotides align to TRBD1. The CDR3 is made up of 14 amino acids. Looked up from germline, CDR1 is SQVTM and CDR2 is ANQGSEA. The V segment lost 7 bases and the J segment 4 bases; nucleotides outside the gene matches: 12. The CDR3 protein is CSANRGRPPYGYTF. The DNA of the CDR3 is TGCAGCGCTAACAGGGGACGCCCCCCCTATGGCTACACCTTC.

This clone showed up many times. The chain couples TRBV5-1 to TRBJ2-7; 10 positions match TRBD2. From germline, CDR1 is SGHRS and CDR2 YFSETQ. The CDR3 runs to 15 residues. J lost 2 bases, V lost 2 bases, and 4 bases had no gene match. This CDR3 reads CASSFLAGAPYEQYF. CDR3 coding DNA: TGCGCCAGCAGCTTTCTAGCGGGAGCACCCTACGAGCAGTACTTC.

The V gene is TRBV25-1, the J gene TRBJ2-1; 7 nucleotides align to TRBD2. The CDR3 has 14 amino acids. Losses at the gene ends were 9 bases for V and 3 bases for J; bases not matched to a gene: 8. CDR1 MGHDK and CDR2 SYGVNS come from the germline V gene. The CDR3 here is CASTLAEHYNEQFF. The CDR3 DNA is TGTGCCAGTACTCTAGCGGAGCACTACAATGAGCAGTTCTTC.

V usage is TRBV6-5 and J usage is TRBJ2-4; D is perhaps TRBD1 or TRBD2 (5 bases each). Trimming took 6 bases from V and 1 from J, leaving 7 bases between them. This CDR3 spans 13 amino acids. CDR1 and CDR2 from the germline V gene are MNHEY and SVGAGI. The CDR3: CASRGTAKNIQYF. The CDR3 DNA reads as TGTGCCAGCAGGGGGACGGCCAAAAACATTCAGTACTTC.

The rearrangement uses TRBV11-2 and TRBJ2-3; D remains unclear. This CDR3 contains 12 residues. Trimming stripped 2 bases from V and 4 bases from J, with 4 bases between. Germline loops: CDR1 SGHAT, CDR2 FQNNGV. The CDR3 reads CASSLIADTQYF. In DNA, the CDR3 is TGTGCCAGCAGCTTAATCGCAGATACGCAGTATTTT.

V is TRBV7-8 and J is TRBJ1-2, with a possible D match to TRBD1 (5 bases). CDR3 length: 15 residues. V lost 5 bases, J lost 5 bases, and 18 bases lay in between. Germline assignment: CDR1 SGHVS and CDR2 FQNEAQ. The CDR3: CASSPDPGRGYGYTF. CDR3 bases: TGTGCCAGCAGCCCGGATCCGGGACGGGGTTATGGCTACACCTTC.

This rearrangement joins TRBV9 to TRBJ2-3; D remains unclear. The V end lost 0 bases, the J end lost 0 bases, and 11 bases lay between the germline ends. Germline V lookup: CDR1 SGDLS, CDR2 YYNGEE. This CDR3 has 16 amino acids. The CDR3 is CASSVGSFGSTDTQYF. The CDR3 nucleotides are TGTGCCAGCAGCGTAGGGAGCTTTGGGAGCACAGATACGCAGTATTTT. Filled out from reference TRBV9 and TRBJ2-3, the complete variable domain reads DSGVTQTPKHLITATGQRVTLRCSPRSGDLSVYWYQQSLDQGLQFLIQYYNGEERAKGNILERFSAQQFPDLHSELNLSSLELGDSALYFCASSVGSFGSTDTQYFGPGTRLTVL.

V and J are TRBV5-5 and TRBJ2-7; 7 bases match TRBD1. From germline, CDR1 is SGHKS and CDR2 YYEKEE (reference sequence). V was clipped by 5 bases and J by 4 bases; unmatched bases: 9. The CDR3 length is 14 residues. This CDR3 reads CASRGDSSTYEQYF. The CDR3 DNA sequence: TGTGCCAGCAGAGGGGACAGCTCGACATACGAGCAGTACTTC.

CDR3 sequence: CASSLLALNTEAFF. DNA of the CDR3: TGTGCCAGCAGCTTACTGGCACTGAACACTGAAGCTTTCTTT. The rearrangement joins TRBV7-9 to TRBJ1-1; no clear D gene. CDR3 length equals 14 residues. Germline assignment: CDR1 SEHNR and CDR2 FQNEAQ (reference sequence). The V and J ends lost 2 bases and 0 bases respectively, with 7 bases between them.

This clone was observed a handful of times. The genes are TRBV28 and TRBJ2-5; 12 positions agree with TRBD2. J was trimmed by 1 base and V by 2 bases; bases with no gene match: 5. Per germline, CDR1 MDHEN and CDR2 SYDVKM. The CDR3 length is 17 residues. The CDR3 region is CASSLGLAGGFQETQYF. Written as DNA, the CDR3 is TGTGCCAGCAGTTTAGGGCTAGCGGGAGGGTTCCAAGAGACCCAGTACTTC.

The chain couples TRBV7-9 to TRBJ1-2; 7 nucleotides agree with TRBD1. Trimming took 4 bases from V and 6 from J; bases not matched to a gene: 8. Germline V CDR1 and CDR2: SEHNR, FQNEAQ (reference sequence). CDR3 length: 14 residues. CDR3 residues: CASSSPQTGNGYTF. As DNA, the CDR3 is TGTGCCAGCAGCTCGCCCCAGACAGGGAATGGCTACACCTTC.

The chain links TRBV7-9 to TRBJ2-5; 7 positions agree with TRBD2. With V trimmed by 5 bases and J by 1 base, 16 bases remained unmatched. The CDR3 length is 18 residues. In germline, CDR1 is SEHNR, CDR2 FQNEAQ (reference sequence). CDR3 protein: CASSLLGLAEARQETQYF. In nucleotides, the CDR3 is TGTGCCAGCAGCCTCCTGGGCCTAGCGGAGGCCCGCCAAGAGACCCAGTACTTC.

V and J are TRBV27 and TRBJ2-3, with TRBD2 matching over 9 bases. Germline V gene sequence: CDR1 MNHEY, CDR2 SMNVEV (reference sequence). Trimming took 5 bases from V and 4 from J; bases not matched to a gene: 10. The CDR3 runs to 16 residues. The CDR3 region is CASSRGAGGPADTQYF. The CDR3 DNA reads TGTGCCAGCAGTCGAGGGGCGGGAGGGCCGGCAGATACGCAGTATTTT.

The genes are TRBV28 and TRBJ2-3; 12 positions agree with TRBD2. The germline gives CDR1 MDHEN, CDR2 SYDVKM. V was pared by 3 bases and J by 5 bases, with 6 bases of the junction left unmatched. The CDR3 loop spans 16 amino acids. CDR3 nucleotide sequence: TGTGCCAGCAGTTTCAGACTAGCGGGAGCAGGAGATACGCAGTATTTT. It yields the protein CASSFRLAGAGDTQYF.

The chain couples TRBV5-1 to TRBJ2-2, with 7 nucleotides matching TRBD1. In germline, CDR1 is SGHRS, CDR2 YFSETQ. The CDR3 is 15 amino acids. The trim removed 2 bases at V and 3 bases at J, leaving 4 bases unmatched. CDR3 residues: CASSLNRGDTGELFF. The CDR3 DNA is TGCGCCAGCAGCTTAAACAGGGGAGACACCGGGGAGCTGTTTTTT.